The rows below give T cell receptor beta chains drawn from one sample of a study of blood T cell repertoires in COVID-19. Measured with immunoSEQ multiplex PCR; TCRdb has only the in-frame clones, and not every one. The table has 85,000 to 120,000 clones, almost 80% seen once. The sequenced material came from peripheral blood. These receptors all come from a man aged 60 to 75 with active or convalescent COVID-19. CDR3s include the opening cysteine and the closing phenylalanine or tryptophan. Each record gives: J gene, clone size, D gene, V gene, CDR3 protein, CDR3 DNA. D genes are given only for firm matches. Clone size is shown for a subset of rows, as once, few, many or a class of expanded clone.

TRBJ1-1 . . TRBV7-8 CASSFQGNTEAFF TGTGCCAGCAGCTTCCAGGGGAACACTGAAGCTTTCTTT
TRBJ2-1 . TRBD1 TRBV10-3 CAIRGTGWNEQFF TGTGCCATCAGGGGGACAGGGTGGAATGAGCAGTTCTTC
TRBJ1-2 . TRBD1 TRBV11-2 CASSPGRGDRGAGYTF TGTGCCAGCAGCCCCGGTAGAGGGGACAGGGGAGCTGGCTACACCTTC
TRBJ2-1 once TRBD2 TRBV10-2 CASCEGWEGRGNEQFF TGCGCCAGCTGTGAGGGGTGGGAGGGCCGTGGGAATGAGCAGTTCTTC
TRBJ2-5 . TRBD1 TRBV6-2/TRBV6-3 CASSSGTGTGVETQYF TGTGCCAGCAGTTCGGGGACCGGGACAGGGGTTGAGACCCAGTACTTC
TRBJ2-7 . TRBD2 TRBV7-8 CASSYAGVTSYEQYF TGTGCCAGCAGTTATGCGGGAGTCACATCCTACGAGCAGTACTTC
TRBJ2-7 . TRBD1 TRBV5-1 CASSLGTGFWVYEQYF TGCGCCAGCAGCTTGGGGACAGGGTTTTGGGTCTACGAGCAGTACTTC
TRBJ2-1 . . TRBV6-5 CASSYGGGSNEQFF TGTGCCAGCAGTTATGGGGGCGGGAGCAATGAGCAGTTCTTC
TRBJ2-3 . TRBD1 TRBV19 CASSIVRQGGATQYF TGTGCCAGTAGTATAGTCCGACAGGGTGGTGCTACGCAGTATTTT
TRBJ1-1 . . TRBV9 CASSVETDEYTEAFF TGTGCCAGCAGCGTAGAGACAGACGAATACACTGAAGCTTTCTTT
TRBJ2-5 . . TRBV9 CASSGWRRQETQYF TGTGCCAGCAGCGGTTGGAGGAGGCAAGAGACCCAGTACTTC
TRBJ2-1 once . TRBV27 CASSFQTYNEQFF TGTGCCAGCAGTTTCCAGACCTACAATGAGCAGTTCTTC
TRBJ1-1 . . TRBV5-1 CASSLEGTPNTEAFF TGCGCCAGCAGCTTGGAAGGGACACCTAACACTGAAGCTTTCTTT
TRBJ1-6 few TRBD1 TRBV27 CASKTGDRSRSPLHF TGTGCCAGCAAAACAGGGGACCGAAGCCGTTCACCCCTCCACTTT
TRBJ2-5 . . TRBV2 CASSVLGVETQYF TGTGCCAGCAGTGTCCTAGGGGTTGAGACCCAGTACTTC
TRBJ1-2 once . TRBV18 CASSPQGQLQGYTF TGTGCCAGCTCACCACAAGGACAGCTACAGGGCTACACCTTC
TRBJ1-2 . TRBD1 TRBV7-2 CASSPQQGGSEGYTF TGTGCCAGCAGCCCCCAACAGGGGGGCTCTGAGGGCTACACCTTC
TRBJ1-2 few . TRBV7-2 CASSLGGVYGYTF TGTGCCAGCAGCTTGGGAGGGGTCTATGGCTACACCTTC
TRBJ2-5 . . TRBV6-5 CASTLGETQYF TGTGCCAGCACTCTCGGAGAGACCCAGTACTTC
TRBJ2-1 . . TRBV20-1 CSASVRGLRGSSYNEQFF TGCAGTGCTAGTGTTAGAGGCCTAAGGGGAAGCTCCTACAATGAGCAGTTCTTC
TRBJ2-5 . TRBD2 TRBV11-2 CASSLGLAGSRETQYF TGTGCCAGCAGCTTAGGGCTAGCGGGGAGCCGGGAGACCCAGTACTTC
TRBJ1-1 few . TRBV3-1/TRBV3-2 CASSQDATSEGFF TGTGCCAGCAGCCAAGATGCGACCTCGGAGGGTTTCTTT
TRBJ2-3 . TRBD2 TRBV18 CASSPVAGGADTQYF TGTGCCAGCTCACCAGTGGCGGGAGGAGCAGATACGCAGTATTTT
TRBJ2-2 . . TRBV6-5 CASRREMNTGELFF TGTGCCAGCAGGAGGGAGATGAACACCGGGGAGCTGTTTTTT
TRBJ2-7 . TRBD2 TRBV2 CASSDNGGATKQYF TGTGCCAGCAGTGATAACGGGGGGGCGACGAAGCAGTACTTC
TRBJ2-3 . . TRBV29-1 CSGGGQYTDTQYF TGCAGCGGGGGCGGGCAGTACACAGATACGCAGTATTTT
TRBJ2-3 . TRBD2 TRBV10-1 CASSDLTGTSRDTQYF TGCGCCAGCAGTGACCTCACTGGGACTAGCAGAGATACGCAGTATTTT
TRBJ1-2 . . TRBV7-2 CASSSDPTRVYYGYTF TGTGCCAGCAGCTCCGATCCGACTAGGGTATACTATGGCTACACCTTC
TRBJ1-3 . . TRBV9 CASSVKAGPGNTIYF TGTGCCAGCAGCGTAAAGGCAGGCCCTGGAAACACCATATATTTT
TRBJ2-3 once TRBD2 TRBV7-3 CASSLGLAGRGDTQYF TGTGCCAGCAGCTTAGGGCTAGCGGGGCGGGGAGATACGCAGTATTTT
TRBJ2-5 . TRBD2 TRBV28 CASSRGTSGSGKTQYF TGTGCCAGCAGCCGAGGGACTAGCGGGAGTGGGAAGACCCAGTACTTC
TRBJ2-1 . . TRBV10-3 CAISEGPHEQFF TGTGCCATCAGTGAGGGGCCCCATGAGCAGTTCTTC
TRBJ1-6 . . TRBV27 CASSAFGSSTYNSPLHF TGTGCCAGCAGCGCTTTCGGGTCCAGCACCTATAATTCACCCCTCCACTTT
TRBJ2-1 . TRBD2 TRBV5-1 CASSPSGGDYNEQFF TGCGCCAGCAGCCCTAGCGGGGGGGACTACAATGAGCAGTTCTTC
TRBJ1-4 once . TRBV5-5 CASSPTGFTNEKLFF TGTGCCAGCAGCCCAACAGGGTTCACTAATGAAAAACTGTTTTTT
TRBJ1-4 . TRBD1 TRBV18 CASSAATGGPEKLFF TGTGCCAGCTCCGCCGCGACAGGGGGGCCTGAAAAACTGTTTTTT
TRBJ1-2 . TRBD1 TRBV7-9 CASSLASGQGDGYTF TGTGCCAGCAGCTTAGCCTCCGGACAGGGGGATGGCTACACCTTC